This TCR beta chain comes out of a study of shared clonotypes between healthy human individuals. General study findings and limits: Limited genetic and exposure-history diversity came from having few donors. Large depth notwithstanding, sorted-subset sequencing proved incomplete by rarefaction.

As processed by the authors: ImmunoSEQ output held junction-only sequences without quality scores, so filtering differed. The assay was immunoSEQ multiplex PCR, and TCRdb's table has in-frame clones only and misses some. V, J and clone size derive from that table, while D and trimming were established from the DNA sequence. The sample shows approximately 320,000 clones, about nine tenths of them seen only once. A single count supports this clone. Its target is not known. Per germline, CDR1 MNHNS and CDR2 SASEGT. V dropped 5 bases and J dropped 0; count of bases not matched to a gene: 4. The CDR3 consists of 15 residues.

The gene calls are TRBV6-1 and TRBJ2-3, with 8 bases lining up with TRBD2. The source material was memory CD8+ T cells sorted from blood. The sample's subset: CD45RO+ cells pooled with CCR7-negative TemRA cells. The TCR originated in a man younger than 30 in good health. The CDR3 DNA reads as TGTGCCAGCAGTCGGATAGCGGGGAGCACAGATACGCAGTATTTT. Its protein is CASSRIAGSTDTQYF.